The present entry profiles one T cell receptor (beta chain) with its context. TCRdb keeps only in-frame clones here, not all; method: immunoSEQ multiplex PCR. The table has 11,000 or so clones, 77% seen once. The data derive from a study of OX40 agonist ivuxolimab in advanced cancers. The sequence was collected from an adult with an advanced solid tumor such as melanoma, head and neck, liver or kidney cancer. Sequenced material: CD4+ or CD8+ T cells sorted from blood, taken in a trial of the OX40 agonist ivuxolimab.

The CDR3: CASRPLAGGFNEQYF. The DNA for the CDR3 is TGTGCCAGCAGACCCTTAGCGGGAGGTTTCAACGAGCAGTACTTC. This chain joins TRBV11-1 and TRBJ2-7; 10 bases agree with TRBD2. Germline CDR1 reads SGHAT; CDR2 reads FQDESV (reference sequence). CDR3 length: 15 residues. J was trimmed by 5 bases and V by 6 bases; bases with no gene match: 10. Using reference TRBV11-1 and TRBJ2-7 for the parts outside the CDR3, the full variable domain is EAEVAQSPRYKITEKSQAVAFWCDPISGHATLYWYRQILGQGPELLVQFQDESVVDDSQLPKDRFSAERLKGVDSTLKIQPAELGDSAMYLCASRPLAGGFNEQYFGPGTRLTVT.